This entry concerns a single TCR beta chain. In the study's own analysis: Researchers report that nucleated cell counts were estimated from reference gene primer amplification. Produced via immunoSEQ multiplex PCR; TCRdb's table is partial and in-frame only. The DNA gave D and trimming, while V, J and clone size come from that table. The sample shows about 140,000 clones, around nine tenths of them seen only once. These data are taken from a study of blood T cell repertoires in COVID-19. Study in general: Samples representing acute and convalescent COVID-19 were sourced from the United States, Italy and Spain. T cells, B-cell-depleted T cells, or PBMCs provided the cDNA or gDNA that served as material.

V was pared by 5 bases and J by 2 bases, with 18 bases between. The CDR3 consists of 16 residues. The germline V gene encodes CDR1 SGHTA and CDR2 FQGNSA. The sequenced sample was peripheral blood. The chain has TRBV7-2 and TRBJ1-2, with D perhaps matching TRBD1 (6 bases). The clonotype comes from a woman in her thirties or forties with acute or convalescent COVID-19. DNA for the CDR3: TGTGCCAGCAGCCTCCGACAGGTGGCCTTAAACTATGGCTACACCTTC. This encodes CASSLRQVALNYGYTF.